This T cell receptor (beta chain) appears in the sequencing data of a study of cytomegalovirus exposure and HLA in healthy donors. Study-wide results and limits: As confirmed in vitro, a few CMV-associated chains were specific for CMV antigens. High sensitivity and specificity were reportedly achieved when the classifier diagnosed cytomegalovirus status.

About this clone: No antigen is known for it.

The PCR was carried out with 60 Vbeta primers and 13 Jbeta primers. The repertoire was sequenced with immunoSEQ multiplex PCR; TCRdb's copy has only in-frame clones and lacks some. The profile covers 120,000 or so clones, with 75% to 90% appearing a single time and 2.1% taken by the ten largest. Germline values: CDR1 SGHDT, CDR2 YYEEEE. The CDR3 length is 13 residues. Between the trimmed V and J ends, which lost 3 bases and 6 bases, there was a span of 9 bases. This clonotype was obtained from a man aged 30 to 45 in good health and CMV-seronegative. Sequenced: PBMCs. V and J are TRBV5-6 and TRBJ1-4; D possibly corresponds to TRBD1 (6 bases). CDR3 DNA: TGTGCCAGCAGCTCTTACAGGGATGAAAAACTGTTTTTT. This sequence encodes CASSSYRDEKLFF.